The 17 T cell receptor beta chains below all came from one sample that was sequenced in a study of T cell responses to AZD1222 COVID-19 vaccine. The protocol was immunoSEQ multiplex PCR, while the TCRdb copy is restricted to in-frame clones and leaves out a portion. Of around 88,000 clones listed, about 91% are singletons. The sample consisted of peripheral blood, taken on day 0 of MenACWY control vaccination. These receptor sequences come from an adult in good health.

The J gene is TRBJ1-1, the V gene TRBV6-6; D is unresolved. Trimming stripped 2 bases from V and 4 bases from J, with 8 bases between. Germline V gene data show CDR1 as MNHNY and CDR2 as SVGAGI (reference sequence). The length of the CDR3 is 13 residues. This chain's CDR3 is CASSYTLPTEAFF. CDR3 bases: TGTGCCAGCAGTTACACCCTGCCCACTGAAGCTTTCTTT.

The V gene is TRBV29-1, the J gene TRBJ2-7; 9 nucleotides agree with TRBD1. Per the germline V gene, CDR1 is SQVTM and CDR2 is ANQGSEA. V trimming: 3 bases; J trimming: 8 bases; junction bases outside the gene matches: 5. The CDR3 covers 12 residues. The CDR3 here is CSVEGQGLQQYF. DNA of the CDR3: TGCAGCGTTGAGGGACAGGGACTTCAGCAGTACTTC.

The count of this clone is one. The chain links TRBV30 to TRBJ2-3; D is possibly TRBD2 (7 bases). Germline V gives CDR1 GTSNPN, CDR2 SVGIG (reference sequence). V was clipped by 2 bases and J by 2 bases, with 11 bases between them. The CDR3 spans 14 residues. CDR3 region: CAWSRGGPTDTQYF. The CDR3, as DNA: TGTGCCTGGAGTAGGGGGGGCCCCACAGATACGCAGTATTTT.

The rearrangement links TRBV4-3 to TRBJ1-6; no reliable D call. Germline lookup yields CDR1 LGHNA and CDR2 YSLEER. The V and J ends lost 1 base and 0 bases respectively, with 10 bases between them. The CDR3 totals 17 residues. In DNA, the CDR3 is TGCGCCAGCAGCCAAGGAGCAGTAAACTCCTATAATTCACCCCTCCACTTT. Its translation: CASSQGAVNSYNSPLHF.

The gene calls are TRBV5-1 and TRBJ1-1; 8 nucleotides line up with TRBD1. Germline V gene data show CDR1 as SGHRS and CDR2 as YFSETQ. V was clipped by 4 bases and J by 1 base; unmatched bases: 9. The CDR3 sequence is 16 residues long. CDR3 DNA sequence: TGCGCCAGCAGCCCAATAGGAGGACAGGGGAACACTGAAGCTTTCTTT. Protein product: CASSPIGGQGNTEAFF.

The chain couples TRBV5-1 to TRBJ2-2; D gene uncertain. This CDR3 comprises 16 residues. Deletions cut 0 bases from V and 0 bases from J, with 9 bases between. CDR1 is SGHRS and CDR2 is YFSETQ in the germline V gene. This CDR3 reads CASSLASAANTGELFF. The DNA of the CDR3 is TGCGCCAGCAGCTTGGCGTCAGCCGCGAACACCGGGGAGCTGTTTTTT.

CDR3 bases: TGTGCCAGCAGTTTAGGCGCGACTGGGGGGGACGAGCAGTACTTC. The encoded protein is CASSLGATGGDEQYF. The chain employs TRBV28 and TRBJ2-7; 7 nucleotides line up with TRBD2. After removal of 2 bases from V and 5 bases from J, the junction contained 9 bases not matched to a gene. The CDR3 is 15 residues long. Germline lookup yields CDR1 MDHEN and CDR2 SYDVKM.

This chain joins TRBV6-1 and TRBJ2-7; D is uncertain. V lost 1 base, J lost 1 base, and 5 bases lay in between. This CDR3 contains 13 residues. Germline V gives CDR1 MNHNS, CDR2 SASEGT. This CDR3 is CASSEVQSYEQYF. CDR3 nucleotides: TGTGCCAGCAGTGAAGTGCAATCCTACGAGCAGTACTTC.

The chain employs TRBV6-6 and TRBJ1-1, with a tentative D call TRBD1 (6 bases). CDR1 MNHNY and CDR2 SVGAGI come from the germline V gene (reference sequence). The CDR3 is 13 residues long. V dropped 5 bases and J dropped 2 bases, with 9 bases sitting between them. CDR3 in amino acids: CASSQDSNTEAFF. The CDR3 DNA is TGTGCCAGCAGTCAGGACAGCAACACTGAAGCTTTCTTT.

The rearrangement joins TRBV19 to TRBJ2-5, with TRBD1 as a possible D gene (5 bases). V shed 9 bases and J shed 7 bases, with 9 bases lying between them. This CDR3 has 10 residues. Germline CDR1 reads LNHDA; CDR2 reads SQIVND (reference sequence). The CDR3 DNA reads as TGTGCCAGGGGAACAGGGACCCAGTACTTC. This gives the protein CARGTGTQYF.

The chain has TRBV9 and TRBJ1-4; D remains unclear. Trimming removed 0 bases at V and 3 bases at J, with 9 bases between. Germline V gives CDR1 SGDLS, CDR2 YYNGEE. This CDR3 is 15 amino acids long. In DNA form, the CDR3 reads TGTGCCAGCAGCGTAGGTGAAGAGGCTAATGAAAAACTGTTTTTT. This encodes CASSVGEEANEKLFF.

The CDR3 loop is CASSDGPYTEAFF. The CDR3 bases are TGTGCCAGCAGCGACGGTCCGTACACTGAAGCTTTCTTT. This chain connects TRBV2 to TRBJ1-1, with D hard to call. CDR1 is SNHLY and CDR2 is FYNNEI in the germline V gene. This CDR3 region has 13 residues. The V end was cut by 6 bases, the J end by 3 bases, with 11 bases between.

The gene calls are TRBV5-5 and TRBJ1-2, with TRBD1 matching over 7 bases. Germline loops: CDR1 SGHKS, CDR2 YYEKEE (reference sequence). This CDR3 region has 16 residues. Losses at the gene ends were 4 bases for V and 5 bases for J; bases not matched to a gene: 14. The CDR3, as DNA: TGTGCCAGCAGCCGCTATACAGGGGATCCGGCTTATGGCTACACCTTC. Translated: CASSRYTGDPAYGYTF.

This chain uses TRBV24-1 with TRBJ2-3; 8 positions match TRBD2. V lost 3 bases and J lost 0; bases outside the gene matches: 7. Per germline, CDR1 KGHDR and CDR2 SFDVKD. The CDR3 consists of 17 residues. The CDR3 DNA is TGTGCCACCAGTGATACAAAACTAGCGGCTAGCACAGATACGCAGTATTTT. It yields the protein CATSDTKLAASTDTQYF.

This clone showed up just a few times. This chain links TRBV25-1 with TRBJ1-1; 8 bases are a match to TRBD1. The length of the CDR3 is 15 residues. Germline V gene lookup returns CDR1 MGHDK and CDR2 SYGVNS. The junction had 6 bases not matched to a gene; V was cut back by 1 base and J by 5 bases. The CDR3 nucleotides are TGTGCCAGCAGTGAATTTCGGACAGGGTGGACTGAAGCTTTCTTT. It yields the protein CASSEFRTGWTEAFF.

Only one count was recorded for this clone. The rearrangement uses TRBV7-7 and TRBJ2-5; 7 positions match TRBD1. The germline V gene encodes CDR1 SSHAT and CDR2 FNYEAQ (reference sequence). Trimming cost V 1 base and J 4 bases; bases outside gene matches: 12. The CDR3 loop spans 17 amino acids. This chain's CDR3 is CASSLGVSRGRGETQYF. In nucleotides, the CDR3 is TGTGCCAGCAGCTTAGGGGTTTCGAGGGGGCGAGGAGAGACCCAGTACTTC.

The rearrangement joins TRBV6-5 to TRBJ1-5, with a possible D match to TRBD1 (6 bases). CDR3 length: 15 residues. Trimming pared 4 bases from V and 1 base from J, leaving 11 bases between. CDR1 MNHEY and CDR2 SVGAGI come from the germline V gene. CDR3 sequence: CASSSQGISNQPQHF. The CDR3 bases are TGTGCCAGCAGTTCACAGGGCATAAGCAATCAGCCCCAGCATTTT.